This T cell receptor (beta chain) emerged from a study of T cells after yellow fever vaccination. Study observations and caveats: Clones from primary vaccination mostly reappeared after the booster (about 97% CD4, around 90% CD8). FACS-sorted repertoires might harbor abundant contaminating clonotypes from the bulk population. It was a small share of clonotypes that appeared in both CD4 and CD8 compartments.

TCRdb independently ran MiXCR on the 5' RACE reads; one entry per CDR3 protein. The sample lists hundreds of thousands of distinct CDR3 sequences; roughly 11% were seen once. Germline values: CDR1 LGHDT, CDR2 YNNKEL (reference sequence). The CDR3 totals 15 residues. Trimming removed 2 bases from V and 10 bases from J; junction bases left unmatched: 4. A word on this clonotype: The antigen is undetermined.

Sequenced material: PBMCs, taken on the day of the first yellow fever vaccination. The clonotype was recovered from a man aged 18 to 29 who received the YFV17D yellow fever vaccine. The V and J genes are TRBV3-1 and TRBJ1-6; 11 positions agree with TRBD1. The CDR3 DNA sequence: TGTGCCAGCAGCCAACCGGGACAGGGGGTCTCACCCCTCCACTTT. Residues: CASSQPGQGVSPLHF.